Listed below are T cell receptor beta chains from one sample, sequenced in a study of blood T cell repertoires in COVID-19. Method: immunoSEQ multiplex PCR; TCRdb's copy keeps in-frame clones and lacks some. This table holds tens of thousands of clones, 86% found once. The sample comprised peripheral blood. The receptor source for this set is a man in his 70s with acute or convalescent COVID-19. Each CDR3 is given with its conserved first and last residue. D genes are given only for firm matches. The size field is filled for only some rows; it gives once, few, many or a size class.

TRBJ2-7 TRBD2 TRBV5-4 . TGTGCCAGCAATAAAGGACTAGCGGGAAGTTACGAGCAGTACTTC CASNKGLAGSYEQYF
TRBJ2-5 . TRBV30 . TGTGCCTGGAGCCTTGGACAGAGAGAGACCCAGTACTTC CAWSLGQRETQYF
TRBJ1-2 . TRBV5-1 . TGCGCCAGCAGCCTGGACAGCAGTGGCTACACCTTC CASSLDSSGYTF
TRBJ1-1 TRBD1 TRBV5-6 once TGTGCCAGCAGCGATGGACAGGGGGCAAGGGCTTTCTTT CASSDGQGARAFF
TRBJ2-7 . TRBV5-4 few TGTGCCAGCAGCTTGGCCGCCAGTCCCTACGAGCAGTACTTC CASSLAASPYEQYF
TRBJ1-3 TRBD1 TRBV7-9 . TGTGCCAGCAGCTCAGGGGGTGGAAACACCATATATTTT CASSSGGGNTIYF
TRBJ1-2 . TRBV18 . TGTGCCAGCTCACCCAGACAGGTGCTCGAAGCTAACTATGGCTACACCTTC CASSPRQVLEANYGYTF
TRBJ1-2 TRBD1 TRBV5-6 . TGTGCCAGCAGTTCGACAGGGGGCATTGGCTACACCTTC CASSSTGGIGYTF
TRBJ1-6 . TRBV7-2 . TGTGCCAGCAGCTTAGAAGGCAGGGGTAATTCACCCCTCCACTTT CASSLEGRGNSPLHF
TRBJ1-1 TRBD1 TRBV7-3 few TGTGCCAGCAGAGGACAGGTGAACACTGAAGCTTTCTTT CASRGQVNTEAFF
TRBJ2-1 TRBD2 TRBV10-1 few TGCGCCAGCAGTGAGGGCGGGGGGGACAATGAGCAGTTCTTC CASSEGGGDNEQFF
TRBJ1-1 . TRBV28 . TGTGCCAGCAGAAAGCAGGGTCACACTGAAGCTTTCTTT CASRKQGHTEAFF
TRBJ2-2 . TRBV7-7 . TGTGCCAGCACCCCCGACAGGCTACCCGGGGAGCTGTTTTTT CASTPDRLPGELFF
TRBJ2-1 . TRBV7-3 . TGTGCCAGCAGTTACCCAGGGGTCCATGAGCAGTTCTTC CASSYPGVHEQFF
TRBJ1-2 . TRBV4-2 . TGTGCCAGCAGCCAAGATCTAGGACAGAACTATGGCTACACCTTC CASSQDLGQNYGYTF
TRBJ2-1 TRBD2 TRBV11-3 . TGTGCCAGCAGCTTAGGGGGACTAGCGGGAGTGAATGAGCAGTTCTTC CASSLGGLAGVNEQFF
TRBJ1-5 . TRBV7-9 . TGTGCCAGCAGCTTAGCCGGGCAGCCCCAGCATTTT CASSLAGQPQHF
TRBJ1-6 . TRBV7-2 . TGTGCCAGCAGCCCAGGGACAACCCAGAGCTCCTATAATTCACCCCTCCACTTT CASSPGTTQSSYNSPLHF
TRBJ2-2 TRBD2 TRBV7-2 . TGTGCCAGCAGCACAAGCCCGGGGGGCACCGGGGAGCTGTTTTTT CASSTSPGGTGELFF
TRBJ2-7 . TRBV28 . TGTGCCAGCAGTTTCTCCGTACTTGTCTACGAGCAGTACTTC CASSFSVLVYEQYF
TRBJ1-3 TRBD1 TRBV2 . TGTGCCAGCAGTGAAAGGACAGGGGTAGGAAACACCATATATTTT CASSERTGVGNTIYF
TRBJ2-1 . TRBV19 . TGTGCCAGTAGTACGCGGGACGGCGGGGGCCCCCTAAATGAGCAGTTCTTC CASSTRDGGGPLNEQFF
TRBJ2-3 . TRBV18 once TGTGCCAGCTCACGAACCGGGGGAGGCCCAGATACGCAGTATTTT CASSRTGGGPDTQYF
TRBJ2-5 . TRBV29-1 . TGCAGCGTCGTCTTACAGCAGACCCAGTACTTC CSVVLQQTQYF
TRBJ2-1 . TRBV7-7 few TGTGCCAGCAGCTCCCATCGGGGGAGCTACAATGAGCAGTTCTTC CASSSHRGSYNEQFF
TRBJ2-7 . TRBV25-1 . TGTGCCAGCAGTCGTCGAGGCGCGTCCTACGAGCAGTACTTC CASSRRGASYEQYF
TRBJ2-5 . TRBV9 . TGTGCCAGCAGCGCAGAAAACTTAGGGACACCGGAGACCCAGTACTTC CASSAENLGTPETQYF
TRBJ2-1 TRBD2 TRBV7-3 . TGTGCCAGCAGCCCTAGCGGGAGGGGGTACAATGAGCAGTTCTTC CASSPSGRGYNEQFF
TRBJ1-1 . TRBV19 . TGTGCCACCGGGGGGGTCACTGAAGCTTTCTTT CATGGVTEAFF
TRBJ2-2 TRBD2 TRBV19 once TGTGCCAGTAGACTTTTAGGGGTAGCGGGGGTTAACACCGGGGAGCTGTTTTTT CASRLLGVAGVNTGELFF
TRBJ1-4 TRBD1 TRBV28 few TGTGCCAGCAGCCGGACAGGGGGACGGACTAATGAAAAACTGTTTTTT CASSRTGGRTNEKLFF
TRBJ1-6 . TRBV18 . TGTGCCAGCTCACCTTCCGGGACATGGATTTCACCCCTCCACTTT CASSPSGTWISPLHF
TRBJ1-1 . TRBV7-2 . TGTGCCAGCAGGGAACGGATGAGGGCTGAAGCTTTCTTT CASRERMRAEAFF
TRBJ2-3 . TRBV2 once TGTGCCAGCAGTGAGAACGGAGTCAGCACAGATACGCAGTATTTT CASSENGVSTDTQYF
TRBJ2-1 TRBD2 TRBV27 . TGTGCCAGCAGTTTCAGGGCGGGAGGGGTTGAGCAGTTCTTC CASSFRAGGVEQFF
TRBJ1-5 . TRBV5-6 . TGTGCCAGCAGCGCTACTGGGACATCTCATAGCAATCAGCCCCAGCATTTT CASSATGTSHSNQPQHF
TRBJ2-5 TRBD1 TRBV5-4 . TGTGCCAGCAGCACCGGACAGGACCAGGGGACCCAGTACTTC CASSTGQDQGTQYF
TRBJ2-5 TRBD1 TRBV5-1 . TGCGCCAGCAGCTTGGAGGGACAGGGAAGGGGAGAGACCCAGTACTTC CASSLEGQGRGETQYF
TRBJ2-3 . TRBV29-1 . TGCAGCGCTATTAGCGCGAAATTCACAGATACGCAGTATTTT CSAISAKFTDTQYF
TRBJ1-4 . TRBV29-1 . TGCAGCGTATTAGGGGAGGGGAGTGAAAAACTGTTTTTT CSVLGEGSEKLFF
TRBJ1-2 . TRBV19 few TGTGCCAGTAGAACCATCCCGGGAAGTTATGGCTACACCTTC CASRTIPGSYGYTF
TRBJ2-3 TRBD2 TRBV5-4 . TGTGCCAGCAGCTTGGCAGCGGGGGGGACAGATACGCAGTATTTT CASSLAAGGTDTQYF
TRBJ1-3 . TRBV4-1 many TGCGCCAGCAGCCAAGCGGGTGCCTCTGGAAACACCATATATTTT CASSQAGASGNTIYF
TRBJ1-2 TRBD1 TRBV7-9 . TGTGCCAGCAGCTTAAAGGGACAGGGAGGTGGAGGCGGCTACACCTTC CASSLKGQGGGGGYTF
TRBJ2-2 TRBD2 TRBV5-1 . TGCGCCAGAAGGTACGGGGGGTACACCGGGGAGCTGTTTTTT CARRYGGYTGELFF
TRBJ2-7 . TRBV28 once TGTGCCAGCAGTTCTAGTTTCTACGAGCAGTACTTC CASSSSFYEQYF
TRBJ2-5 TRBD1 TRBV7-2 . TGTGCCAGCAGCCCGGGACAGTTAGAGACCCAGTACTTC CASSPGQLETQYF
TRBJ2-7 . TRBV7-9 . TGTGCCAGCAGCTCCAGCTGGGCCGACAGGTTGAGGGACGAGCAGTACTTC CASSSSWADRLRDEQYF
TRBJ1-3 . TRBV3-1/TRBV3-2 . TGTGCCAGCAGCCAAAACGGGGGCTCTGGAAACACCATATATTTT CASSQNGGSGNTIYF
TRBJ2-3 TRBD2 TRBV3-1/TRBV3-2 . TGTGCCAGCAGCCAAGTAGCGGGAGTGCCAGATACGCAGTATTTT CASSQVAGVPDTQYF
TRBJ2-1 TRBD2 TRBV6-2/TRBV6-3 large TGTGCCAGCAGTTGGACTAGCAATGAGCAGTTCTTC CASSWTSNEQFF
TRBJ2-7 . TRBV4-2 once TGTGCCAGCAGCCAAGCAGGGGGAGGAGTCGAGCAGTACTTC CASSQAGGGVEQYF